This record looks at one T cell receptor beta chain sequence and its context. The V and J ends lost 5 bases and 2 bases respectively, with 12 bases between them. CDR1 is MNHNY and CDR2 is SVGAGI in the germline V gene (reference sequence). The CDR3 consists of 14 residues. This sample is drawn from a study of radiotherapy plus CTLA-4 blockade in lung cancer. The assay was immunoSEQ multiplex PCR, and TCRdb's table has in-frame clones only and misses some. The data hold some 50,000 clones, with 70% to 85% observed a single time. The sequence came from a human donor with non-small cell lung cancer who had a partial response to radiotherapy plus ipilimumab. This chain uses TRBV6-6 with TRBJ2-5; D is uncertain. This specimen consisted of peripheral blood, obtained from a patient treated with radiotherapy plus ipilimumab. The CDR3 loop reads CASSPITAQETQYF. Written as DNA, the CDR3 is TGTGCCAGCAGTCCCATTACCGCGCAAGAGACCCAGTACTTC.